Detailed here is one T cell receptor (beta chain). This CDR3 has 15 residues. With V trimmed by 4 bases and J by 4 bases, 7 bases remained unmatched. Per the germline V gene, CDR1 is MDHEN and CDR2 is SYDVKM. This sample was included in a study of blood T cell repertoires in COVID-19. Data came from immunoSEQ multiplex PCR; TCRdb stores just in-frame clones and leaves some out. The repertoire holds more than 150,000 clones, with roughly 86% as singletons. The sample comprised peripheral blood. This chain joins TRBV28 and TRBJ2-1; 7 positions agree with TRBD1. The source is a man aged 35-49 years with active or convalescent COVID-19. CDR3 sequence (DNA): TGTGCCAGCAGTTCTACCCGGGACAGATACAATGAGCAGTTCTTC. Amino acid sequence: CASSSTRDRYNEQFF.